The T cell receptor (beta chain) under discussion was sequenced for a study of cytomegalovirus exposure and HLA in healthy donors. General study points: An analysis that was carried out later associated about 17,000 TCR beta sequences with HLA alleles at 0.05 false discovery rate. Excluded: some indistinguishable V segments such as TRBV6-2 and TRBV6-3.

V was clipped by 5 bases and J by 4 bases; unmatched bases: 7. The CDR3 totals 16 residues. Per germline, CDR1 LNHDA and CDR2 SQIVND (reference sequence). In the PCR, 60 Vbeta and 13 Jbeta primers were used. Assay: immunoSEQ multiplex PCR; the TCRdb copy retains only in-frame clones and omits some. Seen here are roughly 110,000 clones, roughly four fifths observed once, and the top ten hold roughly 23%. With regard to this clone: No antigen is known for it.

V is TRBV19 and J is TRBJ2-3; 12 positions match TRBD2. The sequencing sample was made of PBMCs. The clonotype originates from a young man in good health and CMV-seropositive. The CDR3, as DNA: TGTGCCAGTAGTTCGACTAGCGGGAGTGGATCAGATACGCAGTATTTT. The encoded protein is CASSSTSGSGSDTQYF.